This T cell receptor beta chain is drawn from a study of T-cell memory formation after mild COVID-19. TCRdb re-called the 5' RACE reads with MiXCR, one entry per CDR3 protein. The table shows more than 75,000 distinct CDR3 sequences, with about 14% occurring only once. V was clipped by 7 bases and J by 2 bases, with 17 bases between them. The CDR3 runs 15 residues. The rearrangement uses TRBV12-3 or TRBV12-4 and TRBJ1-1; D unclear. Input material: PBMCs or a T cell subset sorted from them (not recorded which). This TCR was sampled from an adult woman who had mild COVID-19 (a few samples of this study predate the infection). Cell type and time point are not known. CDR3 loop: CASTLEGLFNTEAFF. CDR3 nucleotides: TGTGCCAGCACCCTTGAAGGGTTGTTCAACACTGAAGCTTTCTTT.